This record covers a single TCR beta chain. Its specificity is unknown. This sample stems from a study of cytomegalovirus exposure and HLA in healthy donors. The CDR3 is 15 amino acids. Between the trimmed V and J ends, which lost 4 bases and 0 bases, there was a span of 12 bases. Germline V gene data show CDR1 as LNHDA and CDR2 as SQIVND (reference sequence). The study's findings and limits: Reports indicated that the classifier achieved high specificity and sensitivity in diagnosing cytomegalovirus status.

This table comes from immunoSEQ multiplex PCR, and its TCRdb copy is limited to in-frame clones, with some not included. The sample consists of 90,000 to 130,000 clones, roughly 90% of them appearing once. The sequenced sample consisted of PBMCs. This sequence joins TRBV19 and TRBJ1-1, with D possibly TRBD1 on 6 matching bases. The sequence came from a woman in her thirties in good health and CMV-seropositive. CDR3 region: CASSTEDSLNTEAFF. The CDR3 DNA sequence: TGTGCCAGTAGTACGGAGGACAGTTTGAACACTGAAGCTTTCTTT.